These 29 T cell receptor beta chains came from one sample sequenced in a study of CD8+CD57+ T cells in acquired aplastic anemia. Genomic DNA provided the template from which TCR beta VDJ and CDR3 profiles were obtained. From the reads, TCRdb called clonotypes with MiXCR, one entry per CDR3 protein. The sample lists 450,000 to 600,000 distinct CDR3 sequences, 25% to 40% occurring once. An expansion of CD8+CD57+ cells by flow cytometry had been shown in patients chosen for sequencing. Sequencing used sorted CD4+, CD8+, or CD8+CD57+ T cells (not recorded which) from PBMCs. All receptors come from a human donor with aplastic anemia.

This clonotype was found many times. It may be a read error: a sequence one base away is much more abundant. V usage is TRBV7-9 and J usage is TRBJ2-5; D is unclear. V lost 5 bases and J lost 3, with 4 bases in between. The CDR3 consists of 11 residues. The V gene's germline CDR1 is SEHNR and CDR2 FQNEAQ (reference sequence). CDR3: CASSQKETQYF. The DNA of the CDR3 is TGTGCCAGCAGCCAAAAAGAGACCCAGTACTTC.

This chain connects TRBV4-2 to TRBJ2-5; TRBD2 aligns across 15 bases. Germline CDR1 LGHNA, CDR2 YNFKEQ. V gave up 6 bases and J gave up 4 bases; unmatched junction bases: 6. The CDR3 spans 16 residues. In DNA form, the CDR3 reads TGTGCCAGCAGACGAGGGACTAGCGGGGGGTCAGAGACCCAGTACTTC. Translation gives CASRRGTSGGSETQYF.

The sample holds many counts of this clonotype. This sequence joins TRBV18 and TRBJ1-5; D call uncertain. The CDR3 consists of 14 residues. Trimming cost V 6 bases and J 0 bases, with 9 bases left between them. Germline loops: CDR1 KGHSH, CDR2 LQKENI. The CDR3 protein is CASSPEYSNQPQHF. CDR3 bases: TGTGCCAGCTCGCCAGAGTATAGCAATCAGCCCCAGCATTTT. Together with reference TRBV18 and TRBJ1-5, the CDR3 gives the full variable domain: NAGVMQNPRHLVRRRGQEARLRCSPMKGHSHVYWYRQLPEEGLKFMVYLQKENIIDESGMPKERFSAEFPKEGPSILRIQQVVRGDSAAYFCASSPEYSNQPQHFGDGTRLSIL.

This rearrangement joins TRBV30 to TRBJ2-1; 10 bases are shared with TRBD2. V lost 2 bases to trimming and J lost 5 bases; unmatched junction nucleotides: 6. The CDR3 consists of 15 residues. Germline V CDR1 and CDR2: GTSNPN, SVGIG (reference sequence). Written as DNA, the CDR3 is TGTGCCTGGAGTAGAAGCGGGGGGGCCAACAATGAGCAGTTCTTC. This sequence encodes CAWSRSGGANNEQFF.

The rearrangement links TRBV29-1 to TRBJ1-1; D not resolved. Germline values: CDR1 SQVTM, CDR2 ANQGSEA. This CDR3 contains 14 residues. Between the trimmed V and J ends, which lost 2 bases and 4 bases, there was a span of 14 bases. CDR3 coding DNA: TGCAGCGTTGAAACATCCCCTGAGGGCACTGAAGCTTTCTTT. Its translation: CSVETSPEGTEAFF.

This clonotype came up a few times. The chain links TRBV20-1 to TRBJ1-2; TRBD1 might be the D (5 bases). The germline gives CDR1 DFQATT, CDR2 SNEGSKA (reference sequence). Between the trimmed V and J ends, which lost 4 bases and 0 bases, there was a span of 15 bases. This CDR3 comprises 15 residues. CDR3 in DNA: TGCAGTGCTACACCCTTGTGGGGGGCTAACTATGGCTACACCTTC. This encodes CSATPLWGANYGYTF.

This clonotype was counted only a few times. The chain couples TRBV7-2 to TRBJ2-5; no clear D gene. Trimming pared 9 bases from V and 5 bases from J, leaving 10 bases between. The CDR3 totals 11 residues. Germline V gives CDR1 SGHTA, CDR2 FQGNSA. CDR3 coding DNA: TGTGCCAGTATGACCGGGGAGACCCAGTACTTC. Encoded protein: CASMTGETQYF.

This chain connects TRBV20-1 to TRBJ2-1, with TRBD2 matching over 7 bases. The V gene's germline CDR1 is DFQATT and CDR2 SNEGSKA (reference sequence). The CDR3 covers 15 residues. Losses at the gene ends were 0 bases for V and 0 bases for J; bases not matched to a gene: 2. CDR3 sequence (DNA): TGCAGTGCTAGAGACAGGACTAGCTCCTACAATGAGCAGTTCTTC. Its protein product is CSARDRTSSYNEQFF.

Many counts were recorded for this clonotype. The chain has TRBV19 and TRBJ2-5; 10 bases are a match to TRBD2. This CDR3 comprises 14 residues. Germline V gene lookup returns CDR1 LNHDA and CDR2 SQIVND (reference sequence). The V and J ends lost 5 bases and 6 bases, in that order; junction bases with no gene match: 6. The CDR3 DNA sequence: TGTGCCAGTAGTCCATTAGCGGGGGGCCAGACCCAGTACTTC. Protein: CASSPLAGGQTQYF. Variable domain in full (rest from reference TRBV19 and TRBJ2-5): DGGITQSPKYLFRKEGQNVTLSCEQNLNHDAMYWYRQDPGQGLRLIYYSQIVNDFQKGDIAEGYSVSREKKESFPLTVTSAQKNPTAFYLCASSPLAGGQTQYFGPGTRLLVL.

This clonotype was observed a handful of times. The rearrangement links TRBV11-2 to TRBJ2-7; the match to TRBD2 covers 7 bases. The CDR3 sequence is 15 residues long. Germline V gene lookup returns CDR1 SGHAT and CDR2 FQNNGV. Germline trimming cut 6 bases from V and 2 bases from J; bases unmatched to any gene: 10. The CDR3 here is CASSSRPRGAYEQYF. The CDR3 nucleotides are TGTGCCAGCAGTTCCCGACCACGGGGGGCCTACGAGCAGTACTTC.

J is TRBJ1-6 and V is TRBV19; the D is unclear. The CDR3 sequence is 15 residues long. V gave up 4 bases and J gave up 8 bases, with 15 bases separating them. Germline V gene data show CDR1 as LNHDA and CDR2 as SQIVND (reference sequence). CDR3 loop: CASSRVEGNHSPLHF. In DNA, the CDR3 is TGTGCCAGTAGTAGGGTGGAAGGGAACCATTCACCCCTCCACTTT.

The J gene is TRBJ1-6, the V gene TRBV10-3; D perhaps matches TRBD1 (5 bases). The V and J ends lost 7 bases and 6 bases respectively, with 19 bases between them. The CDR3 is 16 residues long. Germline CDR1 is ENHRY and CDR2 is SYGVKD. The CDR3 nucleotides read TGTGCCATCACCCCAGGGCGGAACCAGGGTAATTCACCCCTCCACTTT. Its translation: CAITPGRNQGNSPLHF.

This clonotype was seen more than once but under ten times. The CDR3 sequence is CASSTGLAGGRKSREQYF. The CDR3, as DNA: TGTGCCAGCAGTACGGGACTAGCGGGGGGCCGAAAGAGTCGTGAGCAGTACTTC. The rearrangement uses TRBV25-1 and TRBJ2-7; 15 bases fit TRBD2. Germline CDR1 and CDR2: MGHDK and SYGVNS. V gave up 5 bases and J gave up 7 bases; unmatched junction bases: 15. The CDR3 runs 18 residues.

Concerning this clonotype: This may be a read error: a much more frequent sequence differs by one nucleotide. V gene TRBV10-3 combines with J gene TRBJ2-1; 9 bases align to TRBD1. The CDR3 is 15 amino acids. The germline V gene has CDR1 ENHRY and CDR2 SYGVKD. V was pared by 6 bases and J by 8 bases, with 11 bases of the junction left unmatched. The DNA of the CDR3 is TGTGCCATCAGGGGGGACAGGGATTTGTTCGATGAGCAGTTCTTC. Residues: CAIRGDRDLFDEQFF.

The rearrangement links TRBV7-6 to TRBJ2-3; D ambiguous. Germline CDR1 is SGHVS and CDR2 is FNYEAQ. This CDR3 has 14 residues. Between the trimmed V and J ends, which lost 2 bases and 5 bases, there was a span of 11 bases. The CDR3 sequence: CASSLKVAEDTQYF. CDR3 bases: TGTGCCAGCAGCTTAAAGGTAGCAGAAGATACGCAGTATTTT. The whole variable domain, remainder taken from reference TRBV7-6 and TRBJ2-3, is GAGVSQSPRYKVTKRGQDVALRCDPISGHVSLYWYRQALGQGPEFLTYFNYEAQQDKSGLPNDRFSAERPEGSISTLTIQRTEQRDSAMYRCASSLKVAEDTQYFGPGTRLTVL.

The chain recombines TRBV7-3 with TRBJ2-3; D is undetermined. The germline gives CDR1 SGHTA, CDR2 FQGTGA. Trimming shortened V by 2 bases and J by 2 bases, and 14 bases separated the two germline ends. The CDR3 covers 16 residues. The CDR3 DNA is TGTGCCAGCAGCTTAGTGATGGCCAGGAACACAGATACGCAGTATTTT. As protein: CASSLVMARNTDTQYF.

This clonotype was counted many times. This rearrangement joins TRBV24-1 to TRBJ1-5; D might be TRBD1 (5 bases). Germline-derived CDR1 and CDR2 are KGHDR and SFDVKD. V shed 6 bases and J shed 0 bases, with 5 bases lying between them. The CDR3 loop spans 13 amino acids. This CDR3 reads CATSQGSNQPQHF. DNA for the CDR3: TGTGCCACCAGTCAGGGTAGCAATCAGCCCCAGCATTTT.

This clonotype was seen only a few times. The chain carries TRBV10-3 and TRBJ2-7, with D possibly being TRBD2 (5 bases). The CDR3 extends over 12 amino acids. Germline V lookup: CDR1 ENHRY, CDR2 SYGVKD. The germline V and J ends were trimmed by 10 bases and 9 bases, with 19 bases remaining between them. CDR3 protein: CASSLPTEGQYF. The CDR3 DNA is TGTGCCAGCAGCCTGCCGACTGAGGGGCAGTACTTC.

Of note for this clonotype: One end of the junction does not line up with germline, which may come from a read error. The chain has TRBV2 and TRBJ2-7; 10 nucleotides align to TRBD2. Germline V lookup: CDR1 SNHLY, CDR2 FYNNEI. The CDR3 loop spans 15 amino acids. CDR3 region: CVSSEEPSGSYEQYF. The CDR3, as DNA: TGTGTCAGCAGTGAGGAACCTAGCGGGAGCTACGAGCAGTACTTC.

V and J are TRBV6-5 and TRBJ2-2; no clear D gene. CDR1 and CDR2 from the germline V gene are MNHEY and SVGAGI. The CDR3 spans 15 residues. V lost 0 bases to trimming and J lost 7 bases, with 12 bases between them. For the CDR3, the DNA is TGTGCCAGCAGTTACTCGAAGGCGATGGTCGGGGAGCTGTTTTTT. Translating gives CASSYSKAMVGELFF.

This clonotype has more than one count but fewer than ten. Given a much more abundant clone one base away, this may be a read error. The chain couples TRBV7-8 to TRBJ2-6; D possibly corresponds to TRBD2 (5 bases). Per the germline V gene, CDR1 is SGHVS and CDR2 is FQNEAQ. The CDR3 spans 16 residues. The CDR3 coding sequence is TGTGCCGGCAGCTTAGCGCTCAGGTCTGGGGCCAACGTCCTGACTTTC. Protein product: CAGSLALRSGANVLTF.

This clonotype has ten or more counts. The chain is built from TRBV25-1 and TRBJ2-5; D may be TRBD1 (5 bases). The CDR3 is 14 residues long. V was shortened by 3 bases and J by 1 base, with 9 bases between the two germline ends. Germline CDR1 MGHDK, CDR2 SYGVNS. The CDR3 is CASSDWGSQETQYF. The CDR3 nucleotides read TGTGCCAGCAGTGATTGGGGCAGCCAAGAGACCCAGTACTTC.

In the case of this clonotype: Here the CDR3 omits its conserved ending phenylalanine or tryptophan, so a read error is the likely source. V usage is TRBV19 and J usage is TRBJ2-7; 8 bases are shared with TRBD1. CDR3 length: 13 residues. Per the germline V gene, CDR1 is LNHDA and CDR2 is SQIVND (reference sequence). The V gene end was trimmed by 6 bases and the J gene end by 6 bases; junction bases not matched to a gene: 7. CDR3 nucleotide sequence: TGTGCCAGTAGAAACAGGGGGTCGGGCGAGCAGTACCTC. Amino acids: CASRNRGSGEQYL.

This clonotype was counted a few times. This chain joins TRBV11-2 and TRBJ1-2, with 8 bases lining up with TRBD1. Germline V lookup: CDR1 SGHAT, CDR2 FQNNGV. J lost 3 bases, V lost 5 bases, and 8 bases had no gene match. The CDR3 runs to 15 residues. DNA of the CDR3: TGTGCCAGCAGCCGAGCGGTGACAGGGGACTATGGCTACACCTTC. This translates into CASSRAVTGDYGYTF.

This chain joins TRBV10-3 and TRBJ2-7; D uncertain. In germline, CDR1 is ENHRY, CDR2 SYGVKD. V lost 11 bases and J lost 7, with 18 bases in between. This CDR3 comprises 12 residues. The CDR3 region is CAVRASMGEQYF. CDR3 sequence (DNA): TGTGCCGTCCGGGCTTCGATGGGGGAGCAGTACTTC.

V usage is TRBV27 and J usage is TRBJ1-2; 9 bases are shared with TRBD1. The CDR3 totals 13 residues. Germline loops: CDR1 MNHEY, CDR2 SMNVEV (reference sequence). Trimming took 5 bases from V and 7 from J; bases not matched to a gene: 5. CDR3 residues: CASSLTGGFGYTF. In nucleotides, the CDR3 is TGTGCCAGCAGTCTAACAGGGGGCTTTGGCTACACCTTC.

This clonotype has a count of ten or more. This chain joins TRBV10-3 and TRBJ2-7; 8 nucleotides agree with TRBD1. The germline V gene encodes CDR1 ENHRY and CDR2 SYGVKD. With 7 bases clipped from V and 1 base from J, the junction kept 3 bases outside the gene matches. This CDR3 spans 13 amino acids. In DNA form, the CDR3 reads TGTGCCATCACAGGGGGCAGGTCCTACGAGCAGTACTTC. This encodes CAITGGRSYEQYF.

CDR3 in DNA: TGTGCCAGCAGCCCCACCACAGGCGACTATGGCTACACCTTC. Encoded protein: CASSPTTGDYGYTF. J is TRBJ1-2 and V is TRBV3-1, with D perhaps TRBD1 (5 bases). The germline gives CDR1 LGHDT, CDR2 YNNKEL (reference sequence). This CDR3 comprises 14 residues. V was shortened by 4 bases and J by 3 bases, with 12 bases between the two germline ends.

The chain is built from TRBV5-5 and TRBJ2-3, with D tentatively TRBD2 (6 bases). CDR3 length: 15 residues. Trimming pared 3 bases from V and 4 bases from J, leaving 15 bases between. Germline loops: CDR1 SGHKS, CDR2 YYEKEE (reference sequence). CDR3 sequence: CASSSRDWGSDTQYF. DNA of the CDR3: TGTGCCAGCAGCTCACGGGACTGGGGATCAGATACGCAGTATTTT.